The present entry profiles one T cell receptor beta chain with its context. What it binds is unknown. TCRdb used MiXCR to reprocess the 5' RACE reads, holding one entry per CDR3 protein. The data hold fewer than 300,000 distinct CDR3 sequences, with 15% to 20% observed a single time. The data derive from a study of T-cell memory formation after mild COVID-19. Study at large: Clustering of TCRs was largely donor specific.

Germline CDR1 reads MNHNY; CDR2 reads SVGAGI (reference sequence). Deletions cut 2 bases from V and 3 bases from J, with 7 bases between. The length of the CDR3 is 13 residues. Study-wide results and limits: Confirmation of SARS-CoV-2 specificity was lacking for second-wave clones peaking day 37. Clones that got smaller from day 15 to 85 had even CD4/CD8, while clones growing later tipped toward CD4+.

Input material: PBMCs or a T cell subset sorted from them (not recorded which). This receptor was taken from a man between 18 and 35 years old who had mild COVID-19 (a few samples of this study predate the infection). Cell type and time point are not known. This chain uses TRBV6-6 with TRBJ1-2; a weak D match, TRBD1 (6 bases). The CDR3 nucleotides read TGTGCCAGCAGTTACGGGGGCGACTATGGCTACACCTTC. Protein: CASSYGGDYGYTF.